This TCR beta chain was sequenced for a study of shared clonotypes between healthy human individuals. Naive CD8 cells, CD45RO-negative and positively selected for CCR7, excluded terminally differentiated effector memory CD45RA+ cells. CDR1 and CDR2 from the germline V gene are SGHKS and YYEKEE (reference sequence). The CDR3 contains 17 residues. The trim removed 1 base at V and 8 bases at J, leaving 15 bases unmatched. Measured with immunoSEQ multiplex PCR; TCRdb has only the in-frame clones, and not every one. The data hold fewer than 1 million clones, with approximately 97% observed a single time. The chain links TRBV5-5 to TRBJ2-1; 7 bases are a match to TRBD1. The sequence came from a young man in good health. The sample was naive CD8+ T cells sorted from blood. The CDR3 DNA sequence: TGTGCCAGCAGCTTGACCCCGAGAGGGGGCGAATGGGATGAGCAGTTCTTC. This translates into CASSLTPRGGEWDEQFF.